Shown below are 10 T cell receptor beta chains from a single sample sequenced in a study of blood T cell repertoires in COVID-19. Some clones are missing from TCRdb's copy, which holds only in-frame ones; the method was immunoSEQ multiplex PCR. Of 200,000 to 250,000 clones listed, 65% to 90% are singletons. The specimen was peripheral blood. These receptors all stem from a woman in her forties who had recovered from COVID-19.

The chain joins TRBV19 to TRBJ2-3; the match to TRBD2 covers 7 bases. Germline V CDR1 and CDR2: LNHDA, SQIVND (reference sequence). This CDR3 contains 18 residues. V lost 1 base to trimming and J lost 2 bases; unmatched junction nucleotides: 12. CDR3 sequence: CASSIVRSRAGDTDTQYF. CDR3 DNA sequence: TGTGCCAGTAGTATAGTTCGCAGTCGTGCGGGGGACACAGATACGCAGTATTTT.

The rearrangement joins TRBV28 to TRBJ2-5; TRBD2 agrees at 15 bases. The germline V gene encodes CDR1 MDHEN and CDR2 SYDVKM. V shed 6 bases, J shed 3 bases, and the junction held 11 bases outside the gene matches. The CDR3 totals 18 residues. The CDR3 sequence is CASSSGLAGGPFKETQYF. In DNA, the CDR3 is TGTGCCAGCAGCTCGGGACTAGCGGGGGGCCCTTTTAAAGAGACCCAGTACTTC.

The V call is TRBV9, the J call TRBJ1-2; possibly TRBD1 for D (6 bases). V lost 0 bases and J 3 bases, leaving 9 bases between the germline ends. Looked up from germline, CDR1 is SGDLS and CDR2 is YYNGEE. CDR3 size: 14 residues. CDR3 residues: CASSVDPGDYGYTF. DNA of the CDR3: TGTGCCAGCAGCGTAGATCCAGGGGACTATGGCTACACCTTC.

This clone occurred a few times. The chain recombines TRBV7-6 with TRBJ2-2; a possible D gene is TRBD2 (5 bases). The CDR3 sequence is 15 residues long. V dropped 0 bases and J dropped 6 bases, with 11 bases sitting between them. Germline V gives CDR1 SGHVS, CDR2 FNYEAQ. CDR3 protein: CASSLATERAGELFF. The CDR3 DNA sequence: TGTGCCAGCAGCTTAGCTACCGAGAGGGCCGGGGAGCTGTTTTTT. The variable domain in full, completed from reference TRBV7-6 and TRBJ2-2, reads GAGVSQSPRYKVTKRGQDVALRCDPISGHVSLYWYRQALGQGPEFLTYFNYEAQQDKSGLPNDRFSAERPEGSISTLTIQRTEQRDSAMYRCASSLATERAGELFFGEGSRLTVL.

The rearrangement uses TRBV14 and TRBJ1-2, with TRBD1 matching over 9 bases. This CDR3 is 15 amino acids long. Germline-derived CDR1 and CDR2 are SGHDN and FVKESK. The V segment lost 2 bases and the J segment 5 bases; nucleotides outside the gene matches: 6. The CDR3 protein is CASSQMGQGSYGYTF. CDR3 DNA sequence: TGTGCCAGCAGCCAAATGGGACAGGGAAGTTATGGCTACACCTTC.

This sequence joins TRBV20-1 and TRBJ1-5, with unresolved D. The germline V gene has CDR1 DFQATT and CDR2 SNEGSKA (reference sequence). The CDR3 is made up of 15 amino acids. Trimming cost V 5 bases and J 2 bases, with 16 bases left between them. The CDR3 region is CSARGVGFGNQPQHF. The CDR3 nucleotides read TGCAGTGCTCGTGGCGTGGGCTTTGGCAATCAGCCCCAGCATTTT.

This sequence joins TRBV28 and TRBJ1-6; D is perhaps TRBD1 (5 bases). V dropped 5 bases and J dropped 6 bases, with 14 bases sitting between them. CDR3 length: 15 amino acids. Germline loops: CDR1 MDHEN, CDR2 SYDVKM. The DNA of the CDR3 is TGTGCCAGCAGTCTCCATGGGGCAACTAATTCACCCCTCCACTTT. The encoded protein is CASSLHGATNSPLHF. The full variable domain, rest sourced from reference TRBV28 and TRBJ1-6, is DVKVTQSSRYLVKRTGEKVFLECVQDMDHENMFWYRQDPGLGLRLIYFSYDVKMKEKGDIPEGYSVSREKKERFSLILESASTNQTSMYLCASSLHGATNSPLHFGNGTRLTVT.

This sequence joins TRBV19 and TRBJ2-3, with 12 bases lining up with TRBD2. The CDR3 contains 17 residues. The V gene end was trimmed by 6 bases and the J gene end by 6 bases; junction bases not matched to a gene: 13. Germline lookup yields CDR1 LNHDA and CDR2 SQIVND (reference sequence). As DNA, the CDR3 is TGTGCCAGTAGCCCCGGCCCTAGCGGGGGGGGGTGGGATACGCAGTATTTT. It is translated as CASSPGPSGGGWDTQYF.

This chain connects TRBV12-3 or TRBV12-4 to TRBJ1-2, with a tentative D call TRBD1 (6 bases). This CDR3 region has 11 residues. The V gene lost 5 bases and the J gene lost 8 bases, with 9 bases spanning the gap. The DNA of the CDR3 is TGTGCCAGCAGTACAGGGTACGGCTACACCTTC. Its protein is CASSTGYGYTF.

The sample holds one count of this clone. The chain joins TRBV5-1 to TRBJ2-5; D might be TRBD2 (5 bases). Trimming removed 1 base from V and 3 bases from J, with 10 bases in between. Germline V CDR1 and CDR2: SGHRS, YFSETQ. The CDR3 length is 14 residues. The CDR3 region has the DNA TGCGCCAGCAGCTTGTCGGGGTGGGAAGAGACCCAGTACTTC. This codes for CASSLSGWEETQYF.